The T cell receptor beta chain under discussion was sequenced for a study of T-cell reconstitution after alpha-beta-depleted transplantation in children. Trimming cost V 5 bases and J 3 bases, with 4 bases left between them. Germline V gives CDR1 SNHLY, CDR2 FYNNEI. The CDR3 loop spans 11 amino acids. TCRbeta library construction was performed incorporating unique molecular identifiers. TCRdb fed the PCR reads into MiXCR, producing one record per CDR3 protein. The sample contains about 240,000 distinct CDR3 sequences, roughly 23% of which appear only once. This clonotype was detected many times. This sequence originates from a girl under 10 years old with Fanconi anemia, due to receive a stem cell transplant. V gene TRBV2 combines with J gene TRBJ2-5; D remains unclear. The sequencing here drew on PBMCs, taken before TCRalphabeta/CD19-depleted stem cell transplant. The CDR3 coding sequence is TGTGCCAGCAGTCAAAAAGAGACCCAGTACTTC. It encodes CASSQKETQYF. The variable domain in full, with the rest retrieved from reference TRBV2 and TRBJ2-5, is EPEVTQTPSHQVTQMGQEVILRCVPISNHLYFYWYRQILGQKVEFLVSFYNNEISEKSEIFDDQFSVERPDGSNFTLKIRSTKLEDSAMYFCASSQKETQYFGPGTRLLVL.